This TCR beta chain was identified in a study of cytomegalovirus exposure and HLA in healthy donors. Study-level information: Genetic ancestry analysis placed over 75% of the roughly 400 donors that were genotyped in the Caucasian-associated cluster.

As to this clone: The antigen is unknown.

Healthy donors of bone marrow made up the group. V lost 3 bases and J lost 7; bases outside the gene matches: 3. CDR1 SGHNT and CDR2 YYREEE come from the germline V gene (reference sequence). CDR3 size: 14 residues. Study outcomes and limitations: Common viral pathogens seemed, in a later analysis, to connect with several of the most significant clusters. Available immune exposure information covered CMV serostatus only.

Use of 60 Vbeta and 13 Jbeta primers characterized the PCR. Generated by immunoSEQ multiplex PCR, the TCRdb table keeps only in-frame clones and is missing some. Of 120,000 or so clones listed, 70% to 80% were seen once; the top ten hold almost 5%. Sequencing used PBMCs. The receptor comes from a middle-aged man in good health and CMV-seropositive. This chain connects TRBV5-4 to TRBJ2-1; TRBD2 matches 11 bases. The CDR3 bases are TGTGCCAGCAGCTCACGGACTAGCGGGAATGAGCAGTTCTTC. This gives the protein CASSSRTSGNEQFF.